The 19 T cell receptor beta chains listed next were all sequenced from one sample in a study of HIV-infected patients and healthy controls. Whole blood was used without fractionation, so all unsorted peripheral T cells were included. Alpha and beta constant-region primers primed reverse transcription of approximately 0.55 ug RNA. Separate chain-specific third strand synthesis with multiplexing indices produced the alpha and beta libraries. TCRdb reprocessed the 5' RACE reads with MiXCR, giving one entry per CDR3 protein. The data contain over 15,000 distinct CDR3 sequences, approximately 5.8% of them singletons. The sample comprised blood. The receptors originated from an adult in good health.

CDR3 in DNA: TGTGCCAGCAGCTTAGGGGGTGCCAGCGGTACAGTTCAGTACTTC. Translated, it gives CASSLGGASGTVQYF. The chain uses TRBV7-2 and TRBJ2-4, with D possibly TRBD2 on 5 matching bases. Germline V gene lookup returns CDR1 SGHTA and CDR2 FQGNSA. This CDR3 region has 15 residues. With 1 base removed from V and 11 bases from J, the gap between germline ends came to 18 bases.

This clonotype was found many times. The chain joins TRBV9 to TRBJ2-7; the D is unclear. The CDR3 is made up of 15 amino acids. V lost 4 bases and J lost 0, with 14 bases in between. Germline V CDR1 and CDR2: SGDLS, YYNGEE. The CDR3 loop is CASSPWTESSYEQYF. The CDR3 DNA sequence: TGTGCCAGCAGCCCCTGGACCGAGAGCTCCTACGAGCAGTACTTC. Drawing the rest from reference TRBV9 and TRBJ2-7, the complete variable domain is DSGVTQTPKHLITATGQRVTLRCSPRSGDLSVYWYQQSLDQGLQFLIQYYNGEERAKGNILERFSAQQFPDLHSELNLSSLELGDSALYFCASSPWTESSYEQYFGPGTRLTVT.

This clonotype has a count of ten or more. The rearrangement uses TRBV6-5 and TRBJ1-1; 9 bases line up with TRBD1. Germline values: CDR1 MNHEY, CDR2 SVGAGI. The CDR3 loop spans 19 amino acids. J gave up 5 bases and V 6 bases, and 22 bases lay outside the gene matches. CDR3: CASRNLQGASVRFLTEAFF. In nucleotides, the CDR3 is TGTGCCAGCAGGAACCTACAGGGGGCTAGTGTGAGGTTCTTGACTGAAGCTTTCTTT.

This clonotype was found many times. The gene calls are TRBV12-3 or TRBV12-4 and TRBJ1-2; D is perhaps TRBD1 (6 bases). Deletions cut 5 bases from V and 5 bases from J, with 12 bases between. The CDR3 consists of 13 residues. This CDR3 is CASSQQGFYGYTF. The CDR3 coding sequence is TGTGCCAGCAGTCAACAGGGTTTTTATGGCTACACCTTC.

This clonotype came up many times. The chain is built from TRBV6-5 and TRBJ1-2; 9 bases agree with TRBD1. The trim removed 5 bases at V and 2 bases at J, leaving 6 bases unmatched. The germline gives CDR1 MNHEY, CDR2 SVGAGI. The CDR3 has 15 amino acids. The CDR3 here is CASSPGQGRNYGYTF. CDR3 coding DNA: TGTGCCAGCAGTCCGGGACAGGGAAGAAACTATGGCTACACCTTC.

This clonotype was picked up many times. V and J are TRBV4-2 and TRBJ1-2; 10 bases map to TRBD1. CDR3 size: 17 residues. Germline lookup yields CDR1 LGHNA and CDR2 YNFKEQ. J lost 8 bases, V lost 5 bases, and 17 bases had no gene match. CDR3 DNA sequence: TGTGCCAGCAGCGGCCGGGACAGGGGACCGGCTTTGGAGGGCTACACCTTC. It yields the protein CASSGRDRGPALEGYTF.

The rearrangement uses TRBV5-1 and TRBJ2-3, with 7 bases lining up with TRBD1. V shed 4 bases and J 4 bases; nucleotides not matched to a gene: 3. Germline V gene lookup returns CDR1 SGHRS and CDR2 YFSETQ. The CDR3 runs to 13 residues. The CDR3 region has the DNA TGCGCCAGCAGCCCGACAGGGCCAGATACGCAGTATTTT. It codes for CASSPTGPDTQYF. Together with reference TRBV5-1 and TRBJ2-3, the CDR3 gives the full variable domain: KAGVTQTPRYLIKTRGQQVTLSCSPISGHRSVSWYQQTPGQGLQFLFEYFSETQRNKGNFPGRFSGRQFSNSRSEMNVSTLELGDSALYLCASSPTGPDTQYFGPGTRLTVL.

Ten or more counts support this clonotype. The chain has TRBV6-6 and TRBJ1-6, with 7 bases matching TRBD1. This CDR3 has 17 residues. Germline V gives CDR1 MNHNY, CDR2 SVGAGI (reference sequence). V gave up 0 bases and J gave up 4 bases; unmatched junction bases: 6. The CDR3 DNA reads TGTGCCAGCAGTTACTCGCATCAGGGGGGGTATAATTCACCCCTCCACTTT. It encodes CASSYSHQGGYNSPLHF.

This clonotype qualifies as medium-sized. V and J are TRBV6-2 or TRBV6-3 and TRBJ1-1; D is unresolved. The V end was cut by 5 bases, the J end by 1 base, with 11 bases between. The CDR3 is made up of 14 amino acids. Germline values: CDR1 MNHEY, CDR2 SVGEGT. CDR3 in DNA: TGTGCCAGCAGTCCGGATGGGGAGAACACTGAAGCTTTCTTT. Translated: CASSPDGENTEAFF.

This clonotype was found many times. The CDR3 DNA is TGTGCCAGCAGGCCAGCGGGGGGACTGAACACCGGGGAGCTGTTTTTT. It codes for CASRPAGGLNTGELFF. This sequence joins TRBV7-9 and TRBJ2-2; 9 nucleotides align to TRBD2. V dropped 6 bases and J dropped 1; count of bases not matched to a gene: 6. This CDR3 contains 16 residues. Germline V gene data show CDR1 as SEHNR and CDR2 as FQNEAQ (reference sequence).

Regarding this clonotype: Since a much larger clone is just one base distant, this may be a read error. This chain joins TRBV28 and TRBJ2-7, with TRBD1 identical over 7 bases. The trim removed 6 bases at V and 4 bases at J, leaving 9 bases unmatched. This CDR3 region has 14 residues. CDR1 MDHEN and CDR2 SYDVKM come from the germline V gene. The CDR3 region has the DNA TGTGCCAGCAGAGGACAGGACACTCGGTACGAGCAGTACTTC. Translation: CASRGQDTRYEQYF.

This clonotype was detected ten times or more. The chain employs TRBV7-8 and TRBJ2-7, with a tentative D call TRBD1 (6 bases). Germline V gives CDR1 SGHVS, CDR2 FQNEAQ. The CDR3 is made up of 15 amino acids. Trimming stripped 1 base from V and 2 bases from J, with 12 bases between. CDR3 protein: CASSLGAGATYEQYF. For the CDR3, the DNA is TGTGCCAGCAGCTTAGGAGCAGGGGCCACCTACGAGCAGTACTTC.

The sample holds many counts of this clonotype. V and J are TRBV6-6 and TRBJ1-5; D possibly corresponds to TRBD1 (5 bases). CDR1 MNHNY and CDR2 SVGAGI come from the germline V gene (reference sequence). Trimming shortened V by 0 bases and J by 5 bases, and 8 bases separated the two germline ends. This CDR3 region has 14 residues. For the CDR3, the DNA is TGTGCCAGCAGTTACTCCTTAGGGGATCAGCCCCAGCATTTT. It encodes CASSYSLGDQPQHF.

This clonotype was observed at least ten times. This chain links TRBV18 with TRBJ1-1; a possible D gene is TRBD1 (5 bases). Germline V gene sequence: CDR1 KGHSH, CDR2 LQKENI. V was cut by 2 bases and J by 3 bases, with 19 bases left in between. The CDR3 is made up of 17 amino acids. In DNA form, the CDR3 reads TGTGCCAGCTCACCAGGCTCTTGGGGGGAGGGCTACACTGAAGCTTTCTTT. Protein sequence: CASSPGSWGEGYTEAFF.

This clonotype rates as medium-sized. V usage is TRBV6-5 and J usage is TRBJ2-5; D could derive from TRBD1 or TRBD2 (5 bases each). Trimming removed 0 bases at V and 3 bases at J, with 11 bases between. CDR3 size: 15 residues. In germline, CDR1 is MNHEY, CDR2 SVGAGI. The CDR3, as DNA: TGTGCCAGCAGTTACTCGTCGAGGGGTGAAGAGACCCAGTACTTC. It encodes CASSYSSRGEETQYF.

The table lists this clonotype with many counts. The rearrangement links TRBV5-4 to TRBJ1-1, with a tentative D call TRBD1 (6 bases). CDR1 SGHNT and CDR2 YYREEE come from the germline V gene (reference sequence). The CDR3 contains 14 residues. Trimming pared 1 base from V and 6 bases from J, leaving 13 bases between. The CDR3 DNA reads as TGTGCCAGCAGCTTGTCGCGGGAGGGGGCTGAAGCTTTCTTT. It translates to CASSLSREGAEAFF.

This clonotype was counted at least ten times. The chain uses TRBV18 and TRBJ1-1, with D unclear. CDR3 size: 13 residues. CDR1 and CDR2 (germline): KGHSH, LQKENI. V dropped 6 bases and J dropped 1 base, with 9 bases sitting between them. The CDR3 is CASSQDGNTEAFF. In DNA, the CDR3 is TGTGCCAGCTCCCAAGACGGGAACACTGAAGCTTTCTTT. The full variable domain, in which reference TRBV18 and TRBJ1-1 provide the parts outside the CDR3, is NAGVMQNPRHLVRRRGQEARLRCSPMKGHSHVYWYRQLPEEGLKFMVYLQKENIIDESGMPKERFSAEFPKEGPSILRIQQVVRGDSAAYFCASSQDGNTEAFFGQGTRLTVV.

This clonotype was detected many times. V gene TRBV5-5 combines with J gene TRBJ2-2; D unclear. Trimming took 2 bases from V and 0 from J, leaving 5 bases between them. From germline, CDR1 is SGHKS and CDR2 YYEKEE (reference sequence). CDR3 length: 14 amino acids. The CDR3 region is CASSFNPNTGELFF. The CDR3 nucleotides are TGTGCCAGCAGCTTTAATCCGAACACCGGGGAGCTGTTTTTT.

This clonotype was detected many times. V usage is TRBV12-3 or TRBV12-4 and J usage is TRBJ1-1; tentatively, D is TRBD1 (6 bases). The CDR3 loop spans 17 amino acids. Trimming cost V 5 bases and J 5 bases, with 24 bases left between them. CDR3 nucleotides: TGTGCCAGCAGTCCCGATACAGGGTTTCCCTTGGGGACTGAAGCTTTCTTT. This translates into CASSPDTGFPLGTEAFF.